This T cell receptor (beta chain) was recorded in a study of T cells in Graves' hyperthyroidism and ophthalmopathy (dated by TCRdb to about 2019). The study in broad terms: Peripheral blood samples were taken at the time of initial diagnosis, prior to any treatment. To identify TCR V-J signatures that set the groups apart, the researchers used a discovery cohort of about a hundred patients, made up of approximately 43 with Graves' ophthalmopathy and 57 with stable Graves' hyperthyroidism. Prospective prediction of ophthalmopathy was tested in an independent validation cohort of 18 to 20 hyperthyroidism patients and 15 to 17 patients who later progressed to ophthalmopathy. For training and testing, the 95 to 100 patients in the discovery cohort were randomly divided in a 7:3 ratio. In addition, the study compared T-cell repertoires in thyroid tissue and in blood from over 5 Graves' hyperthyroidism patients. Once sampling was done, hyperthyroidism patients were given methimazole at a starting dose of 30 mg daily, whereas ophthalmopathy patients were given high-dose intravenous methylprednisolone. The paper reports TCR Vbeta CDR3 sequencing of approximately 130 peripheral blood samples: approximately 41 ophthalmopathy, 75 to 80 hyperthyroidism and some 17 progressor patients. Overall results and qualifications from the work: No statistical method was used to fix the sample size in advance, and group allocation was not hidden from the investigators. A model built on a 13 V-J signature distinguished ophthalmopathy from stable hyperthyroidism, reaching 85% to 90% sensitivity and around 81% specificity in cross-validation and 80%/75% in testing. Blood samples also contained most of the expanded thyroid clonotypes (frequency above 0.001), which suggests that blood repertoires may reflect thyroid immune responses. During validation, the model predicted progression to ophthalmopathy a median of approximately 6 months ahead of onset, with almost 71% sensitivity and roughly 72% specificity.

For this clonotype: Its antigen remains undetermined. A much bigger clone sits one base away, suggesting this may be a read error.

Amplification of TCR beta CDR3 regions was carried out from RNA transcripts. A first-round RT-PCR of the TCR CDR3 used the HTBI primer set with the Qiagen OneStep RT-PCR kit. The libraries were constructed in a second round of multiplex PCR and then size-selected and purified. Sequencing of the libraries was done on an Illumina HiSeq2000 using paired-end 100 bp reads. Turning to the authors' computational methods: SOAPnuke was used to process the raw data, throwing out any read that contained adapters or uncalled bases, had a mean Phred below 15, or lacked an exact constant-primer or identifier match. High-quality paired reads were merged using COPE v1.2.5, and each unique nucleotide sequence was defined as a clonotype. Clonotypes were aligned to IMGT TRBV, TRBD and TRBJ reference segments using MiTCR v1.1. The analysis included only V-J combinations with a frequency above 0.0001, which together covered 99% to 99.2% of the repertoires. The TCS score was defined as F50 (clonal expansion) divided by E x V (chaos), with BLOSUM62-based TCRdist calculated between CDR3 peptides within each V-J. Welch's t-statistics and random forest reduced around 520 V-J features to 13, which were used in a naive Bayes classifier (R e1071). TCRdb handled the public reads itself, with Q25 trimming in fastp and clone calling in MiXCR, and kept productive beta chains. Each CDR3 protein gets just one entry, which takes the most common genes and DNA from the rows behind it. TCRdb assigned the V and J calls; the authors' analysis was not used. Across this sample there are roughly 500,000 distinct CDR3 sequences, with around a quarter seen only once. The ten largest clones capture around 11% of the sample.

Taken from the germline V gene (reference sequence), the CDR1 and CDR2 loops are DFQATT and SNEGSKA. V is cut by 2 bases and J by 5 bases, and the space between the germline ends is 10 bases. The CDR3 goes from the cysteine to the phenylalanine over 12 residues. CDR3 DNA only is kept here, 36 bases in frame from base 1. Ophthalmopathy patients had moderately to severely active disease, Clinical Activity Score of at least 3, NOSPECS grade of at least 4, and duration under 3 months. Patients with uncontrolled infections, other autoimmune diseases, pregnancy or lactation were excluded. Diagnoses relied on clinical symptoms, serum thyroxine and TRAb, thyroid ultrasound and orbital computed tomography. PBMCs were isolated from about 10 ml of fresh peripheral blood by Ficoll-Paque density gradient centrifugation. Trizol reagent was used to extract total RNA, and RNA quality was then checked on an Agilent 2100 Bioanalyzer.

The source material was blood. The receptor was isolated from a woman in her thirties with Graves' ophthalmopathy. The chain uses TRBV20-1 and TRBJ2-7; there is no confident call for the D gene. The CDR3 region reads CSARPDMDEQYF. The sequence in DNA is TGCAGTGCTAGACCTGACATGGACGAGCAGTACTTC.